This T cell receptor (beta chain) was sequenced in a study of blood T cell repertoires in COVID-19. Across the whole study: The United States, Italy and Spain supplied acute and convalescent COVID-19 samples. Sample material is recorded as cDNA or gDNA derived from T cells, B-cell-depleted T cells, or PBMCs.

In the authors' methods: Estimated nucleated cell counts came from reference gene primer amplification. The protocol was immunoSEQ multiplex PCR, while the TCRdb copy is restricted to in-frame clones and leaves out a portion. D and trimming were read from the DNA, whereas the V and J calls and clone size are those reported in that table. The sample records about 240,000 clones, 82% being singletons. This CDR3 spans 15 amino acids. In germline, CDR1 is MNHEY, CDR2 SVGAGI. V was shortened by 6 bases and J by 0 bases, with 9 bases between the two germline ends. Sequenced input: peripheral blood. The chain has TRBV6-5 and TRBJ1-6, with a weak D call TRBD1 (6 bases). The clonotype comes from a woman aged 55 to 70 with active or convalescent COVID-19. The CDR3 nucleotides are TGTGCCAGCAGGCCGGACAGCTCCTATAATTCACCCCTCCACTTT. Amino acid sequence: CASRPDSSYNSPLHF.